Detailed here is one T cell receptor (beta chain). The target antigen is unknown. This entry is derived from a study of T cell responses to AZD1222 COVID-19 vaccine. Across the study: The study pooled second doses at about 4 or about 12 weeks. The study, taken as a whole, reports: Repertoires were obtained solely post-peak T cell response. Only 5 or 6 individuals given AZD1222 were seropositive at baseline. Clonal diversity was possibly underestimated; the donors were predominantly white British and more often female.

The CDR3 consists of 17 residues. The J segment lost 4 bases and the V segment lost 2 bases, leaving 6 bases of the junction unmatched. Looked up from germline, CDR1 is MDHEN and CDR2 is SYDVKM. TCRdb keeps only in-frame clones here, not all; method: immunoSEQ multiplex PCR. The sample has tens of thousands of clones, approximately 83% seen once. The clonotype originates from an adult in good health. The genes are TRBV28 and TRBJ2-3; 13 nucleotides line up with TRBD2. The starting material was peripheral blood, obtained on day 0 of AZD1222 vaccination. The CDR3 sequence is CASSLDWTSGGADTQYF. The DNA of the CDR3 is TGTGCCAGCAGTTTAGATTGGACTAGCGGGGGTGCAGATACGCAGTATTTT. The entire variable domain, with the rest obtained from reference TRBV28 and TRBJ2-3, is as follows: DVKVTQSSRYLVKRTGEKVFLECVQDMDHENMFWYRQDPGLGLRLIYFSYDVKMKEKGDIPEGYSVSREKKERFSLILESASTNQTSMYLCASSLDWTSGGADTQYFGPGTRLTVL.